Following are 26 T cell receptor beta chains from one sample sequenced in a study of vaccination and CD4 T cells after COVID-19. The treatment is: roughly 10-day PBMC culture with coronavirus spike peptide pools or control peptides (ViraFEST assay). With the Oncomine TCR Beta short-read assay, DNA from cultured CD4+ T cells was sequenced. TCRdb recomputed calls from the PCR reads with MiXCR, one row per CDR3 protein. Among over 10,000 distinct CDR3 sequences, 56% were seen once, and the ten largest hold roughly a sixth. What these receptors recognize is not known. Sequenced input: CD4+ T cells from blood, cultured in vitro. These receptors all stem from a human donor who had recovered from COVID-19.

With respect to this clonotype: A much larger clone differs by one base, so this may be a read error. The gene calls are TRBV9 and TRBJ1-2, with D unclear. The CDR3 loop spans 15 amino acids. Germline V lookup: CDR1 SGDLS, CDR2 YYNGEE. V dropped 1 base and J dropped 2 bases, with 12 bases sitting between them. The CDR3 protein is CASSVSGMVNYGYTF. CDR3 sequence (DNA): TGTGCCAGCAGCGTAAGTGGGATGGTAAACTATGGCTACACCTTC.

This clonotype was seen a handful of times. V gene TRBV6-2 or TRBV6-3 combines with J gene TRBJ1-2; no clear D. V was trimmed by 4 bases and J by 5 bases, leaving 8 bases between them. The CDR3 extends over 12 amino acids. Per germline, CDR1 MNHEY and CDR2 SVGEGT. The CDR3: CASSSGFYGYTF. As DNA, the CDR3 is TGTGCCAGCAGTTCGGGATTTTATGGCTACACCTTC.

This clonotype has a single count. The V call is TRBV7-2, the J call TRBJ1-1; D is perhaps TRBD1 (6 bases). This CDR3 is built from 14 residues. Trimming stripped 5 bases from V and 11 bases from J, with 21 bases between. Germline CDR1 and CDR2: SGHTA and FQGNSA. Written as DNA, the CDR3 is TGTGCCAGCAGCCCTCTCGGTGGGGGGCATAGGGCTTTCTTT. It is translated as CASSPLGGGHRAFF.

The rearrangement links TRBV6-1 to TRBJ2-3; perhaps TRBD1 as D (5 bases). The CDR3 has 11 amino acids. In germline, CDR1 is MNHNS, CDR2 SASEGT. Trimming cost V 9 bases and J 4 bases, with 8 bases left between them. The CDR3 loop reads CARTAADTQYF. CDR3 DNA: TGTGCCAGGACAGCTGCAGATACGCAGTATTTT.

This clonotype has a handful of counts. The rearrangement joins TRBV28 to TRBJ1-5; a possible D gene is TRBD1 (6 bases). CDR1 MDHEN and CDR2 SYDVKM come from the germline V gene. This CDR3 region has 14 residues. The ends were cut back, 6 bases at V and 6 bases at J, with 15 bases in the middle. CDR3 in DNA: TGTGCCAGCAGGTTGGGGGGGCGGGTTCAGCCCCAGCATTTT. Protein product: CASRLGGRVQPQHF.

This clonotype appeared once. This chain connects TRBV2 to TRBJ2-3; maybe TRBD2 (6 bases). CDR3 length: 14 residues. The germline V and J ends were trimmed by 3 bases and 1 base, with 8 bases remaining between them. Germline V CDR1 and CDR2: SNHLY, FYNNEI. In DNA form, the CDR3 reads TGTGCCAGCAGTGAGGGGGGAGGCACAGATACGCAGTATTTT. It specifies CASSEGGGTDTQYF.

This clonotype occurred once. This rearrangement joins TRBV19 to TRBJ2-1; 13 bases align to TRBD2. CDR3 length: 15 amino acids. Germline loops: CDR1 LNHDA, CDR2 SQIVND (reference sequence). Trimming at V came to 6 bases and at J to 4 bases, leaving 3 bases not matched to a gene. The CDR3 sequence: CASSMGLAGYNEQFF. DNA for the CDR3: TGTGCCAGTAGCATGGGACTAGCGGGATACAATGAGCAGTTCTTC.

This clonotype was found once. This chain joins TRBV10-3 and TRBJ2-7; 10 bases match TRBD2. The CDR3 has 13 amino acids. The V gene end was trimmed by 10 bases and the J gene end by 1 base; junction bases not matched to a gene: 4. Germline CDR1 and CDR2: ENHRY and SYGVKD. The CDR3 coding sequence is TGTGCCACCCTACTAGCGGGATCCTACGAGCAGTACTTC. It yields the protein CATLLAGSYEQYF.

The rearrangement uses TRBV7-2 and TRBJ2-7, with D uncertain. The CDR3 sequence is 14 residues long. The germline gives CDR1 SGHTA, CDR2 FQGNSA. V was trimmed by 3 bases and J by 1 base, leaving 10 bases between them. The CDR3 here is CASSFASSSYEQYF. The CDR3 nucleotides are TGTGCCAGCAGCTTCGCTAGTTCGTCCTACGAGCAGTACTTC.

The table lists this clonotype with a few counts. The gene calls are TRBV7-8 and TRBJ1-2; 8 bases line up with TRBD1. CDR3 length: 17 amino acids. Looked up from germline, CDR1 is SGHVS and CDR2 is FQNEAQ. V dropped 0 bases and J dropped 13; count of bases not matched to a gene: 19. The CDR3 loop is CASSLAHGRQTQGARTF. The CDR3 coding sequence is TGTGCCAGCAGCTTAGCGCATGGACGACAAACCCAGGGGGCGCGCACCTTC.

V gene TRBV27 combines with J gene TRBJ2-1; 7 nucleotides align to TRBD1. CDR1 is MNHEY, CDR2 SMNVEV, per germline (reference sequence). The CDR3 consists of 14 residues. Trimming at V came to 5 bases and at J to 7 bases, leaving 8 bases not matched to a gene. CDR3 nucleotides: TGTGCCAGCAGTGCCGGGACAGCCCTTAATGAGCAGTTCTTC. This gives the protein CASSAGTALNEQFF.

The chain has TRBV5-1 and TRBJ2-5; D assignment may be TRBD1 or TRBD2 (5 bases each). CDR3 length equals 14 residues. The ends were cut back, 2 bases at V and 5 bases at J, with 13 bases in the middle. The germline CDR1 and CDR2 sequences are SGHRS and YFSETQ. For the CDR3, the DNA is TGCGCCAGCAGCTTAGCGGAGTGGGACGAGACCCAGTACTTC. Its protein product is CASSLAEWDETQYF.

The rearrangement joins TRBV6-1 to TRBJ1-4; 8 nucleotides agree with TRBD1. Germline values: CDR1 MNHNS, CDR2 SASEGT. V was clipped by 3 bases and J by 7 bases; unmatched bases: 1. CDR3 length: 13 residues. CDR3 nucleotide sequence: TGTGCCAGCAGTGAGGGACAGGCTGAAAAACTGTTTTTT. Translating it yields CASSEGQAEKLFF.

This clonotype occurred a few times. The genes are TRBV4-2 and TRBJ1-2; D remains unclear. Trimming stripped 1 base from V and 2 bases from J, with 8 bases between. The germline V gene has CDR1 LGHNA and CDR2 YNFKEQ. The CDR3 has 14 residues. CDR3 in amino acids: CASSQGSGNYGYTF. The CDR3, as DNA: TGTGCCAGCAGCCAAGGCTCGGGGAACTATGGCTACACCTTC.

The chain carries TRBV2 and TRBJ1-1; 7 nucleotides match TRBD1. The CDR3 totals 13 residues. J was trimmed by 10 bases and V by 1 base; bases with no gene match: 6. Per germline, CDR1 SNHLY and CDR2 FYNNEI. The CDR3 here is CASSEGTGTVAFF. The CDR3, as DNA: TGTGCCAGCAGTGAAGGCACCGGGACAGTAGCTTTCTTT.

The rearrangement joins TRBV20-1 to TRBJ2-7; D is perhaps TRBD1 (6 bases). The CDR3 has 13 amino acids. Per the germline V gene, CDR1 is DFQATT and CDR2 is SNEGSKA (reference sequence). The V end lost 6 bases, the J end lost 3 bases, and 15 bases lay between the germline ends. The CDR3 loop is CSAKTGSNYEQYF. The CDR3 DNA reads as TGCAGTGCCAAGACAGGCTCTAACTACGAGCAGTACTTC.

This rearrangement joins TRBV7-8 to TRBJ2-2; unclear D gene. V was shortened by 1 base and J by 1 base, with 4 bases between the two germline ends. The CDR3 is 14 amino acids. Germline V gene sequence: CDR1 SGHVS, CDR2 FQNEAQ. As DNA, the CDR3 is TGTGCCAGCAGCTTAGAACAGAACACCGGGGAGCTGTTTTTT. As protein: CASSLEQNTGELFF.

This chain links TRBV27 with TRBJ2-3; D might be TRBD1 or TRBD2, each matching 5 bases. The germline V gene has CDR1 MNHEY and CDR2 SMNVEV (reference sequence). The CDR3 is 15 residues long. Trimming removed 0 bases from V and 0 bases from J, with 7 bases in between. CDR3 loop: CASSLSGVSTDTQYF. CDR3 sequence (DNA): TGTGCCAGCAGTTTATCGGGGGTTAGCACAGATACGCAGTATTTT.

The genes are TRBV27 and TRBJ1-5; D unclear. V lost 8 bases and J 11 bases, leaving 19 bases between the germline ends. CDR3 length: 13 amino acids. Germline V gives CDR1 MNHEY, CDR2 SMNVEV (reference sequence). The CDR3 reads CASSMATGSAQHF. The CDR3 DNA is TGTGCCAGCTCAATGGCCACGGGGTCGGCCCAGCATTTT.

The CDR3 region is CASSPSDREGEQYF. CDR3 DNA sequence: TGTGCCAGCAGTCCCTCGGACAGGGAAGGGGAGCAGTACTTC. The chain uses TRBV12-3 or TRBV12-4 and TRBJ2-7, with 8 bases lining up with TRBD1. With 5 bases clipped from V and 7 bases from J, the junction kept 10 bases outside the gene matches. The CDR3 has 14 residues.

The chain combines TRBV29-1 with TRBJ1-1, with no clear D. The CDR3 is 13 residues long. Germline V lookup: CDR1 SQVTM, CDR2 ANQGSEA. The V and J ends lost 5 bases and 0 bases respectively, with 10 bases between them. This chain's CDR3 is CSVKLPMNTEAFF. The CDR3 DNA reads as TGCAGCGTTAAGTTACCAATGAACACTGAAGCTTTCTTT. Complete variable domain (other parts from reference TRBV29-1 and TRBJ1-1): SAVISQKPSRDICQRGTSLTIQCQVDSQVTMMFWYRQQPGQSLTLIATANQGSEATYESGFVIDKFPISRPNLTFSTLTVSNMSPEDSSIYLCSVKLPMNTEAFFGQGTRLTVV.

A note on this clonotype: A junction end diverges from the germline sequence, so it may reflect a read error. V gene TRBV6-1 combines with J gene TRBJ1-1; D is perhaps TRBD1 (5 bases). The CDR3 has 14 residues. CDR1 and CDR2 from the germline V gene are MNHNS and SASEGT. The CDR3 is CASSSRGDGTEASF. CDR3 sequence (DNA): TGTGCCAGCTCCAGTCGAGGGGACGGCACTGAAGCTTCCTTT.

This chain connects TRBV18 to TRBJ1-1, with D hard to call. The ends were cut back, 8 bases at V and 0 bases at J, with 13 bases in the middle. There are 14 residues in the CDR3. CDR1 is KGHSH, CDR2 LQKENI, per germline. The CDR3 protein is CASAQEMMNTEAFF. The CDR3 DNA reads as TGTGCCAGCGCCCAGGAGATGATGAACACTGAAGCTTTCTTT. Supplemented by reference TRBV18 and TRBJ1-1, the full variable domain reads NAGVMQNPRHLVRRRGQEARLRCSPMKGHSHVYWYRQLPEEGLKFMVYLQKENIIDESGMPKERFSAEFPKEGPSILRIQQVVRGDSAAYFCASAQEMMNTEAFFGQGTRLTVV.

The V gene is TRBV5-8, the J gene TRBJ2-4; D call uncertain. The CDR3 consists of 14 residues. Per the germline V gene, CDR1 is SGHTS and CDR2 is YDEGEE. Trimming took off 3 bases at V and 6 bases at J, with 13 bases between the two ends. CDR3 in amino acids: CASSWTSRGNIQYF. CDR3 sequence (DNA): TGTGCCAGCAGCTGGACCAGCCGCGGAAACATTCAGTACTTC.

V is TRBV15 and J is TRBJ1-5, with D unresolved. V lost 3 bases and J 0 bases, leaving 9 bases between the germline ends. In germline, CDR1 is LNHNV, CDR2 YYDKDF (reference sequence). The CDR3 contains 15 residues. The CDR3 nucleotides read TGTGCCACCAGCAGTCTCACCCTTAGCAATCAGCCCCAGCATTTT. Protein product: CATSSLTLSNQPQHF.

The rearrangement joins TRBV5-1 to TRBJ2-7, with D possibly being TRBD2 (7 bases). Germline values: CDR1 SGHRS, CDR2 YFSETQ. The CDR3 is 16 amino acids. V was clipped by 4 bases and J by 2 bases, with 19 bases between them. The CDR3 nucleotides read TGCGCCAGCAGCCCCACCGGGGGCCTAGCGGCCTACGAGCAGTACTTC. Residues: CASSPTGGLAAYEQYF.